This T cell receptor beta chain was recorded in a study of cytomegalovirus exposure and HLA in healthy donors. Primers: 60 Vbeta forward and 13 Jbeta reverse. Some clones are missing from TCRdb's copy, which holds only in-frame ones; the method was immunoSEQ multiplex PCR. The sample lists 250,000 to 300,000 clones, 80% to 95% seen once, with about 1.7% in the top ten. Study findings and constraints: As was reported, the classifier diagnosed cytomegalovirus status with high specificity and sensitivity. For TCR beta chains, V- and J-gene trimming was later linked to a missense DCLRE1C variant.

Note on this clone: The antigen remains undetermined.

What was sequenced was PBMCs. The TCR originated in a girl between 2 and 10 years old in good health and CMV-seronegative.

CDR3 loop: CASSGDRQETQYF. For the CDR3, the DNA is TGTGCCAGCAGTGGAGACAGGCAAGAGACCCAGTACTTC. The rearrangement joins TRBV25-1 to TRBJ2-5, with a tentative D call TRBD1 (6 bases). V lost 4 bases and J 2 bases, leaving 8 bases between the germline ends. Germline values: CDR1 MGHDK, CDR2 SYGVNS. There are 13 residues in the CDR3.